The 2 T cell receptor beta chains given below trace back to one sample, sequenced in a study of identical twins. TCRdb independently ran MiXCR on the 5' RACE reads; one entry per CDR3 protein. The sample contains some 710,000 distinct CDR3 sequences, approximately 6% of which appear only once. The material sequenced was naive T cells sorted from blood. All receptors come from a man in his late teens or twenties in good health.

This chain links TRBV4-3 with TRBJ2-3; D is possibly TRBD1 (5 bases). Trimming took off 4 bases at V and 0 bases at J, with 8 bases between the two ends. The CDR3 spans 14 residues. In germline, CDR1 is LGHNA, CDR2 YSLEER. The CDR3 spells CASSRQTSTDTQYF. DNA for the CDR3: TGCGCCAGCAGCCGACAGACCAGCACAGATACGCAGTATTTT.

This clonotype was counted many times. The chain has TRBV29-1 and TRBJ2-1, with D possibly TRBD2 on 5 matching bases. Trimming cost V 8 bases and J 3 bases, with 8 bases left between them. Germline V gene data show CDR1 as SQVTM and CDR2 as ANQGSEA. The CDR3 totals 11 residues. The CDR3 sequence is CSYEGYNEQFF. CDR3 nucleotide sequence: TGCAGCTATGAGGGCTACAATGAGCAGTTCTTC.